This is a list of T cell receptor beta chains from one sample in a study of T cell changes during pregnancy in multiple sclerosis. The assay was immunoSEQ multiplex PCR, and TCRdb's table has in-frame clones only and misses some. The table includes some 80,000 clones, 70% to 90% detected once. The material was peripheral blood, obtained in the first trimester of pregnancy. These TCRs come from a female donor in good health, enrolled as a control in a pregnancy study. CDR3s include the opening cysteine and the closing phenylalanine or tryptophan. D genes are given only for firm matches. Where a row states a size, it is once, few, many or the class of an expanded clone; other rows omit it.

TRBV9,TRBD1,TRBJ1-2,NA,CASSVGGRDRTFRRGYTF,TGTGCCAGCAGCGTAGGAGGACGGGACAGGACATTTAGGAGAGGCTACACCTTC
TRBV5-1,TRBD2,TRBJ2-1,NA,CASSRGGADEQFF,TGCGCCAGCAGCCGCGGGGGGGCCGATGAGCAGTTCTTC
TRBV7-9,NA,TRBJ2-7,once,CASSPQYEQYF,TGTGCCAGCAGCCCACAATACGAGCAGTACTTC
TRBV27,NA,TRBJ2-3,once,CASSSSGLSTDTQYF,TGTGCCAGCAGTTCATCGGGACTTAGCACAGATACGCAGTATTTT
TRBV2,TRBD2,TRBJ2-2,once,CASSGPGLATGELFF,TGTGCCAGCAGTGGGCCGGGACTAGCGACCGGGGAGCTGTTTTTT
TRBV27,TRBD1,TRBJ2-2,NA,CASKMGTGNTGELFF,TGTGCCAGCAAAATGGGGACAGGGAACACCGGGGAGCTGTTTTTT
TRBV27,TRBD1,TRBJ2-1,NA,CASSLTGAGYNEQFF,TGTGCCAGCAGTTTAACAGGGGCGGGTTACAATGAGCAGTTCTTC
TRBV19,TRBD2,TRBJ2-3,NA,CASSSRLAVGGMDTQYF,TGTGCCAGTAGTTCCAGACTAGCGGTGGGGGGCATGGATACGCAGTATTTT
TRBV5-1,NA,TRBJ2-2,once,CASSLELSGLFF,TGCGCCAGCAGCTTGGAACTGAGTGGGCTGTTTTTT
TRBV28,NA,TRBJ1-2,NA,CASKESNYGYTF,TGTGCCAGCAAGGAGTCTAACTATGGCTACACCTTC
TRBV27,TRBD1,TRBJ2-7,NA,CASSLVQGQGTYEQYF,TGTGCCAGCAGTTTGGTCCAGGGACAGGGTACCTACGAGCAGTACTTC
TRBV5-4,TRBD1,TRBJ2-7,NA,CASSLGNRGPGEQYF,TGTGCCAGCAGCTTGGGGAACAGGGGGCCGGGGGAGCAGTACTTC
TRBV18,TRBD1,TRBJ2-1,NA,CASSPRFMTFGTGGVRVGYNEQFF,TGTGCCAGCTCACCACGCTTCATGACCTTTGGGACAGGGGGCGTGAGGGTTGGCTACAATGAGCAGTTCTTC
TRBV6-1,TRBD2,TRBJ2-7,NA,CASSFSGTSGYEQYF,TGTGCCAGCAGTTTTTCCGGGACTAGCGGGTACGAGCAGTACTTC
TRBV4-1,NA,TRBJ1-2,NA,CASSQVRAGEGYGYTF,TGCGCCAGCAGCCAAGTCCGAGCCGGGGAGGGCTATGGCTACACCTTC
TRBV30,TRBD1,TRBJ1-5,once,CAWDRGLGGNQPQHF,TGTGCCTGGGACAGGGGGCTGGGTGGCAATCAGCCCCAGCATTTT
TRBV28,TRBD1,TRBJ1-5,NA,CASRPTGGHQPQHF,TGTGCCAGCAGACCGACAGGGGGGCATCAGCCCCAGCATTTT
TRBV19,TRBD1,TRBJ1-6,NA,CASSIDRGDSPLHF,TGTGCCAGTAGTATCGACAGGGGGGACTCACCCCTCCACTTT
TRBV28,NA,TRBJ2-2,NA,CASSSWLTGELFF,TGTGCCAGCAGCTCATGGCTCACCGGGGAGCTGTTTTTT
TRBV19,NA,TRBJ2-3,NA,CASSIDRTDTQYF,TGTGCCAGTAGTATTGACAGAACAGATACGCAGTATTTT
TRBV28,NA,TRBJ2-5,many,CASSFKETQYF,TGTGCCAGCAGTTTCAAAGAGACCCAGTACTTC
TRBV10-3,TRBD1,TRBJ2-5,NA,CAIRDRDETQYF,TGTGCCATCAGAGACAGGGATGAGACCCAGTACTTC
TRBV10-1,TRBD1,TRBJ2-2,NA,CASTSGQAGTGELFF,TGCGCCAGCACTTCTGGACAGGCAGGAACCGGGGAGCTGTTTTTT
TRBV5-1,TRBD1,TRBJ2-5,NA,CASRVGTGGETQYF,TGCGCCAGCAGGGTAGGGACAGGGGGAGAGACCCAGTACTTC
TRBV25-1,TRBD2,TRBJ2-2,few,CASLKRGWTGELFF,TGTGCCAGCCTCAAGCGGGGGTGGACCGGGGAGCTGTTTTTT
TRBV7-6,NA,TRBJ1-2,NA,CASSSPGPGLAF,TGTGCCAGCAGCTCACCTGGGCCCGGTCTCGCCTTC
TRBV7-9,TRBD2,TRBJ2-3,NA,CASSLVRGDTDTQYF,TGTGCCAGCAGCTTGGTCCGGGGGGACACAGATACGCAGTATTTT
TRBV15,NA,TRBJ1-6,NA,CATSIRDSGSPLHF,TGTGCCACCAGCATCAGGGATTCCGGCTCACCCCTCCACTTT
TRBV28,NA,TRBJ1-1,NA,CASNNRAEAFF,TGTGCCAGCAACAACAGGGCTGAAGCTTTCTTT
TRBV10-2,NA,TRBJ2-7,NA,CAAWAGLPYEQYF,TGCGCCGCCTGGGCCGGACTCCCCTACGAGCAGTACTTC
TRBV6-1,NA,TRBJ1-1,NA,CASNEGPGTEAFF,TGTGCCAGCAATGAGGGGCCAGGCACTGAAGCTTTCTTT
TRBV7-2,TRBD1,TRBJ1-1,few,CASRARQGANTEAFF,TGTGCCAGCAGAGCTAGACAGGGAGCGAACACTGAAGCTTTCTTT
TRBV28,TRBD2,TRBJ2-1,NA,CASSAPSAGGSDEQFF,TGTGCCAGCAGTGCCCCCAGCGCGGGAGGGTCGGATGAGCAGTTCTTC
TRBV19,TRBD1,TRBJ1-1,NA,CASSNRGFEAFF,TGTGCCAGTAGTAACAGGGGCTTTGAAGCTTTCTTT
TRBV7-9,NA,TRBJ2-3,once,CASSFADTQYF,TGTGCCAGCAGCTTCGCGGATACGCAGTATTTT
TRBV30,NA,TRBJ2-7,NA,CAWSSLLQGSDEQYF,TGTGCCTGGAGTTCGCTACTACAGGGCAGCGACGAGCAGTACTTC
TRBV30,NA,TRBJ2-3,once,CAWSVPGARADTQYF,TGTGCCTGGAGTGTACCAGGGGCAAGGGCAGATACGCAGTATTTT
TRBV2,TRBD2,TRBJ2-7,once,CASRGGLSSSYEQYF,TGTGCCAGCAGGGGGGGACTATCTTCCTCCTACGAGCAGTACTTC
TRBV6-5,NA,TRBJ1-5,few,CASSPGGNQPQHF,TGTGCCAGCAGCCCGGGGGGCAATCAGCCCCAGCATTTT
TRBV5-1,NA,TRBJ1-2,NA,CASSLQGNSYAGTF,TGCGCCAGCAGCTTGCAGGGCAACTCATATGCAGGCACCTTC
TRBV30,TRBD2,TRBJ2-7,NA,CAWVGLAGGTSEQYF,TGTGCCTGGGTCGGACTAGCGGGAGGTACAAGTGAGCAGTACTTC
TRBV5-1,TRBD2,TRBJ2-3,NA,CASSALTSGATDTQYF,TGCGCCAGCAGCGCCTTGACTAGCGGGGCGACAGATACGCAGTATTTT
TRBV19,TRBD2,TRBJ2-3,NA,CASSIGLAGGLTDTQYF,TGTGCCAGTAGTATAGGGCTAGCGGGAGGATTGACAGATACGCAGTATTTT